Sequencing of this T cell receptor (beta chain) was carried out in a study of blood T cell repertoires in COVID-19. Background on the study: Samples came from the United States, Italy and Spain, spanning acute and convalescent COVID-19. The analysed material was cDNA or gDNA that came from T cells, B-cell-depleted T cells, or PBMCs.

The repertoire was sequenced with immunoSEQ multiplex PCR; TCRdb's copy has only in-frame clones and lacks some. The data show 140,000 or so clones, about 83% seen once. V lost 3 bases and J lost 3; bases outside the gene matches: 3. The germline V gene has CDR1 SGDLS and CDR2 YYNGEE. The CDR3 extends over 15 amino acids. V is TRBV9 and J is TRBJ2-1, with TRBD2 matching 10 bases. This TCR was recovered from a woman aged 45-65 years with active or convalescent COVID-19. Sequencing input: peripheral blood. The CDR3 loop reads CASSASGGNYNEQFF. Written as DNA, the CDR3 is TGTGCCAGCAGCGCTAGCGGGGGAAACTACAATGAGCAGTTCTTC.